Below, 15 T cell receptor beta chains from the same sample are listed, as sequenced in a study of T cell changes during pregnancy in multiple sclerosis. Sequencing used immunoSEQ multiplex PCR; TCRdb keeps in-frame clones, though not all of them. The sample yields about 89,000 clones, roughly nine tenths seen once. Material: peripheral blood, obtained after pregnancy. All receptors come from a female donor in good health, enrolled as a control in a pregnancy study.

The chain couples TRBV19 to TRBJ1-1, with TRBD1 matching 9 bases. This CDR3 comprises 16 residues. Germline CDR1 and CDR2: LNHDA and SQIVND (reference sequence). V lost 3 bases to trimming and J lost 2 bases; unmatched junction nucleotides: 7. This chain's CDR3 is CASSITGGAFNTEAFF. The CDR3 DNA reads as TGTGCCAGTAGTATTACAGGGGGCGCATTCAACACTGAAGCTTTCTTT.

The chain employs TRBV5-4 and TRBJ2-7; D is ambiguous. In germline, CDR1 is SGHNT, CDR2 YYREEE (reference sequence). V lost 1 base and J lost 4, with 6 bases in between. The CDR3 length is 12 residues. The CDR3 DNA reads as TGTGCCAGCAGCTTGTGGCAGTACGAGCAGTACTTC. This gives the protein CASSLWQYEQYF.

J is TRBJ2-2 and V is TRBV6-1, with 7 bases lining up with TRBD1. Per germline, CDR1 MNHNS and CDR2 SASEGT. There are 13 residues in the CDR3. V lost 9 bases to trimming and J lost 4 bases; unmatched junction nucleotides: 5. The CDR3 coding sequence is TGTGCCAGAGGGACAGACTTCACCGGGGAGCTGTTTTTT. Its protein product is CARGTDFTGELFF.

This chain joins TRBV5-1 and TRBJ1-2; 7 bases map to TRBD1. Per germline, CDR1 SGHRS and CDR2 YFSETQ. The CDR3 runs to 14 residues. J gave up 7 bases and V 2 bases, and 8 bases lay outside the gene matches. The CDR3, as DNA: TGCGCCAGCAGCTTACAGGGGATTATAGGTGGCTACACCTTC. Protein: CASSLQGIIGGYTF.

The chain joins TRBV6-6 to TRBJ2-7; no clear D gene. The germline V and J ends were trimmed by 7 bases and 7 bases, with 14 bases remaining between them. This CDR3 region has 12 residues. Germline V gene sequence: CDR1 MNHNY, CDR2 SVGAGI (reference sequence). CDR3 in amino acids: CASTSSSREQYF. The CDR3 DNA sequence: TGTGCCAGCACCTCCTCTTCGAGGGAGCAGTACTTC.

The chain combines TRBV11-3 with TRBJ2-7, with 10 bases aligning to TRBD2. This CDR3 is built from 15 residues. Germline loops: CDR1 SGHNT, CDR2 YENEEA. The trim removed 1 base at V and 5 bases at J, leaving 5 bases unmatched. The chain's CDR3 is CASSLGSLAGDEQYF. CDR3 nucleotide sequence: TGTGCCAGCAGCTTAGGCTCGCTAGCGGGGGACGAGCAGTACTTC.

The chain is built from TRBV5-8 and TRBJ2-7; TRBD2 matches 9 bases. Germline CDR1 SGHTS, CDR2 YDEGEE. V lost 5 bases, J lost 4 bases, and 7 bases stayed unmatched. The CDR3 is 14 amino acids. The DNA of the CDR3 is TGTGCCAGCAGTTTAGCGGGAGTCGTTTACGAGCAGTACTTC. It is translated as CASSLAGVVYEQYF.

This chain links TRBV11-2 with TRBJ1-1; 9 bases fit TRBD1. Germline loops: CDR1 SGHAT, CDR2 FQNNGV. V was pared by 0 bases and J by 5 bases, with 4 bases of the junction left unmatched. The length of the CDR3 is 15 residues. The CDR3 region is CASSLDLGTGTEAFF. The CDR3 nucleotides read TGTGCCAGCAGCTTAGATCTCGGGACAGGGACTGAAGCTTTCTTT.

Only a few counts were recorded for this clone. DNA of the CDR3: TGTGCCAGCAGTTACGTAGGGGCGACTAACTATGGCTACACCTTC. Encoded protein: CASSYVGATNYGYTF. The rearrangement joins TRBV6-5 to TRBJ1-2; D possibly corresponds to TRBD1 (5 bases). The CDR3 runs to 15 residues. The V gene's germline CDR1 is MNHEY and CDR2 SVGAGI. Trimming took 2 bases from V and 0 from J, leaving 10 bases between them.

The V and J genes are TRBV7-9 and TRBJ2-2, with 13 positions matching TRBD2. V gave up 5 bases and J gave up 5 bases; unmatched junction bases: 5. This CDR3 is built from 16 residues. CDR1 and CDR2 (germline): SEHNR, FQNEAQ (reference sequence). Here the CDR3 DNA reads TGTGCCAGCAGCCCAACACTAGCGGGAGGGACCGGGGAGCTGTTTTTT. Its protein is CASSPTLAGGTGELFF.

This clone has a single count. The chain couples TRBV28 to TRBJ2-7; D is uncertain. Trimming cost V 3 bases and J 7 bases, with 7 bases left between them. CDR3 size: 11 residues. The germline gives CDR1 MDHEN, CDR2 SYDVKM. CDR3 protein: CASSFPSEQYF. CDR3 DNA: TGTGCCAGCAGTTTCCCCAGTGAGCAGTACTTC.

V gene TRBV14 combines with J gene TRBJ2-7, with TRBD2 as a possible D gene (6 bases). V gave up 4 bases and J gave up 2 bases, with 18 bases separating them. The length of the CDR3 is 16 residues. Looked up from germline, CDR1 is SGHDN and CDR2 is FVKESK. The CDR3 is CASSLWAGPNPYEQYF. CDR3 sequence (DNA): TGTGCCAGCAGCCTATGGGCGGGACCGAACCCCTACGAGCAGTACTTC.

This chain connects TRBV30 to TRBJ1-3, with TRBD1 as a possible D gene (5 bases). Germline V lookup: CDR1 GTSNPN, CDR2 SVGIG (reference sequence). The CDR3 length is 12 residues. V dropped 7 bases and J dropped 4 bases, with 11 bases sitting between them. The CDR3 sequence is CASTTAGNTIYF. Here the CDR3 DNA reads TGTGCCTCCACGACAGCCGGAAACACCATATATTTT.

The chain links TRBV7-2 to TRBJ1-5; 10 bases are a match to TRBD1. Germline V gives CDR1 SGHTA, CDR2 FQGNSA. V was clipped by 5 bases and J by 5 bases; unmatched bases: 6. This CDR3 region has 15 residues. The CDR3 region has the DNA TGTGCCAGCAGCACGGGACAGGGGACGGATCAGCCCCAGCATTTT. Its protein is CASSTGQGTDQPQHF. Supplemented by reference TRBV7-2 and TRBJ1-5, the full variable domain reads GAGVSQSPSNKVTEKGKDVELRCDPISGHTALYWYRQSLGQGLEFLIYFQGNSAPDKSGLPSDRFSAERTGGSVSTLTIQRTQQEDSAVYLCASSTGQGTDQPQHFGDGTRLSIL.

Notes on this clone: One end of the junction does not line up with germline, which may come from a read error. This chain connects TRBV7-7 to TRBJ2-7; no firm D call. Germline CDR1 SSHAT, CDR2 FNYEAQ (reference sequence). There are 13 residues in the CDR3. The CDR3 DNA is TGTGCTAGCAGCTTAAACAGTCACTACGAGCAGTACTTC. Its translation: CASSLNSHYEQYF.